This T cell receptor (beta chain) comes out of a study of siplizumab effects on memory and regulatory T cells. The CDR3 is made up of 13 amino acids. V was cut by 10 bases and J by 2 bases, with 14 bases left in between. CDR1 is ENHRY, CDR2 SYGVKD, per germline. The assay was immunoSEQ multiplex PCR, and TCRdb's table has in-frame clones only and misses some. The table lists 50,000 or so clones, roughly 87% of them singletons. This clone has more than one count but fewer than ten. What it recognizes is unknown. Study-level results: Siplizumab significantly lowered the alloreactive sequences that could be traced to unstimulated CD4+ memory cells.

This TCR was sampled from a human donor in good health. The V and J genes are TRBV10-3 and TRBJ1-2; D is perhaps TRBD1 (6 bases). What was sequenced was naive CD8+ T cells sorted from blood. The CDR3 spells CASGGGQNYGYTF. CDR3 in DNA: TGTGCCAGCGGTGGTGGACAGAACTATGGCTACACCTTC.